This T cell receptor (beta chain) was profiled in a study of blood T cells in healthy people across ages. The CDR3 sequence is 17 residues long. This clonotype has a handful of counts. Sample-barcoded 5' priming and a J-beta primer mix drove a second PCR of roughly 7 to 11 cycles. Each cDNA molecule carried a tag from a template-switch adaptor that contained 12 random nucleotides. In TCRdb, the 5' RACE reads were re-called with MiXCR into one record per CDR3 protein. The sample shows 1.5 million to 2 million distinct CDR3 sequences, roughly a third of them seen only once. The sequence was obtained from a woman aged 25 to 39 in good health. The chain links TRBV21-1 to TRBJ2-4. TRBV21-1 is deemed a pseudogene. Sequenced: blood. CDR3 protein: CASNLNSFLLAKNIQYF. The CDR3 coding sequence is TGTGCCAGCAACTTGAACTCCTTTCTTCTAGCCAAAAACATTCAGTACTTC.